The entry that follows covers one T cell receptor (beta chain) sequence. Its antigen is as yet unknown. This record comes from a study of response to subunit inactivated influenza vaccine. Study results and caveats: The authors suggested that few new T cells are recruited per seasonal influenza vaccination.

TCRdb processed the RT-PCR reads anew with MiXCR; each CDR3 protein has one entry. The data contain around 790,000 distinct CDR3 sequences, around 20% of them singletons. The clonotype comes from a man aged 50 to 59 who received an inactivated influenza vaccine. Sequenced here: PBMCs from blood, sampled around 5 days after vaccination.

CDR3: CASSLEGLGTTYEQYF. The CDR3 DNA reads TGCGCCAGCAGCTTGGAAGGGTTGGGGACAACCTACGAGCAGTACTTC. The chain is built from TRBV5-1 and TRBJ2-7; possibly TRBD1 for D (6 bases). V was trimmed by 0 bases and J by 2 bases, leaving 15 bases between them. In germline, CDR1 is SGHRS, CDR2 YFSETQ. The CDR3 has 16 amino acids.